This is a list of T cell receptor beta chains from one sample in a study of cytomegalovirus exposure and HLA in healthy donors. The method was immunoSEQ multiplex PCR; TCRdb's version includes in-frame clones alone and lacks a portion of them. Found here are 110,000 or so clones, roughly 70% of them singletons; the top ten hold less than 3.5%. Material for sequencing was PBMCs. The receptor source for this set is a woman aged 35 to 49 in good health and CMV-seropositive. The CDR3 runs from the conserved cysteine through the conserved F or W. The order of the fields is D gene, CDR3 length, V gene, J gene, clone size, CDR3 DNA, CDR3 protein. D genes are given only for firm matches. The listing skips clone size in some rows; elsewhere it reads once, few, many or a size class.

>TRBD1|15|TRBV18|TRBJ2-1|once
TGTGCCAGCTCACCAACAAGCACAGGGGGCAATGAGCAGTTCTTC
CASSPTSTGGNEQFF
>.|16|TRBV9|TRBJ2-5|few
TGTGCCAGCAGCGCTACTTCACCCGTATACGAAGAGACCCAGTACTTC
CASSATSPVYEETQYF
>TRBD1|14|TRBV5-4|TRBJ1-1|once
TGTGCCAGCAGCTATCAGGGGGACAGCCCTGAAGCTTTCTTT
CASSYQGDSPEAFF
>.|13|TRBV27|TRBJ1-5|.
TGTGCCAGCAGTGGGGGCTGGGGTCAGCCCCAGCATTTT
CASSGGWGQPQHF
>TRBD2|13|TRBV15|TRBJ2-1|.
TGTGCCACCAGCAGGCGGGAGGATGTTGAGCAGTTCTTC
CATSRREDVEQFF
>.|14|TRBV5-1|TRBJ2-7|.
TGCGCCAGCAGCTCCCGGGGACAAGCGGGGGAGCAGTACTTC
CASSSRGQAGEQYF
>.|14|TRBV11-2|TRBJ2-1|.
TGTGCCAGCAGCCAAACCGGGGGTTACAATGAGCAGTTCTTC
CASSQTGGYNEQFF
>.|14|TRBV28|TRBJ1-1|.
TGTGCCAGCAGGCAGGTACCCATGAACACTGAAGCTTTCTTT
CASRQVPMNTEAFF
>.|15|TRBV6-5|TRBJ2-7|.
TGTGCCAGCAGTTACTCGAGGGCAGCCCGTAACGAGCAGTACTTC
CASSYSRAARNEQYF
>.|10|TRBV20-1|TRBJ2-3|.
TGCAGTGCTAGCCCGGATACGCAGTATTTT
CSASPDTQYF
>TRBD1|18|TRBV7-9|TRBJ2-6|.
TGTGCCAGCAGCTTTCCCGCAGGGGGCGCGTTAGGGGCCAACGTCCTGACTTTC
CASSFPAGGALGANVLTF
>TRBD2|16|TRBV9|TRBJ2-1|.
TGTGCCAGCAGCACGAGAAGAGCGGGAGCTGACAATGAGCAGTTCTTC
CASSTRRAGADNEQFF
>.|12|TRBV5-1|TRBJ2-7|.
TGCGCCAGCAGCCCCCGTTCCTACGAGCAGTACTTC
CASSPRSYEQYF
>.|17|TRBV7-9|TRBJ2-3|.
TGTGCCAGCACATTCCCACTAACGACGGACTACACAGATACGCAGTATTTT
CASTFPLTTDYTDTQYF
>.|15|TRBV10-3|TRBJ1-6|.
TGTGCCATCAGTGAACAGAAGGAAAATAATTCACCCCTCCACTTT
CAISEQKENNSPLHF
>TRBD2|18|TRBV5-1|TRBJ2-3|few
TGCGCCAGCAGCAGGAGCGGGAGGGCCGGGGGTAGCACAGATACGCAGTATTTT
CASSRSGRAGGSTDTQYF
>TRBD1|16|TRBV18|TRBJ1-5|.
TGTGCCAGCTCACTACGACAGGGAGATTCCAATCAGCCCCAGCATTTT
CASSLRQGDSNQPQHF
>.|17|TRBV9|TRBJ1-4|few
TGTGCCAGCAGCGTAGTGGGGCACCGCGTTCCACATGAAAAACTGTTTTTT
CASSVVGHRVPHEKLFF
>.|15|TRBV30|TRBJ1-6|.
TGTGCCTGGGGTGTAATTCAGGGGAAGGGTTCACCCCTCCACTTT
CAWGVIQGKGSPLHF
>.|18|TRBV21-1|TRBJ1-5|.
TGTGCCAGCAGCAAAGCGCGGACAGGCAGTTGTAGCAATCAGCCCCAGCATTTT
CASSKARTGSCSNQPQHF
>TRBD1|13|TRBV5-8|TRBJ2-7|.
TGTGCCAGCCGCAGACAGGGAGACCACGAGCAGTACTTC
CASRRQGDHEQYF
>.|15|TRBV7-2|TRBJ2-5|.
TGTGCCAGCAGCCGGAATCAGGGGATTCAAGAGACCCAGTACTTC
CASSRNQGIQETQYF
>TRBD2|15|TRBV7-7|TRBJ2-5|.
TGTGCTAGCAGCCCGGGACTAGCGGGCCAAGAGACCCAGTACTTC
CASSPGLAGQETQYF
>.|15|TRBV9|TRBJ2-3|.
TGTGCCAGCAGCGTAGAAACAGCCATTATTGATACGCAGTATTTT
CASSVETAIIDTQYF
>TRBD1|13|TRBV6-5|TRBJ2-7|.
TGTGCCTGGACAGGCCGATTCTCCTACGAGCAGTACTTC
CAWTGRFSYEQYF
>.|15|TRBV27|TRBJ1-1|few
TGTGCCAGCAGTTTTGTAGGCGGGATGAACACTGAAGCTTTCTTT
CASSFVGGMNTEAFF
>TRBD1|15|TRBV25-1|TRBJ2-7|.
TGTGCCAGCAGCGACAGGGAAGGTGGTTTTTACGAGCAGTACTTC
CASSDREGGFYEQYF
>.|13|TRBV6-1|TRBJ1-1|few
TGTGCCAGCAGTGAGAGGTTGAACACTGAAGCTTTCTTT
CASSERLNTEAFF
>TRBD2|15|TRBV7-6|TRBJ2-1|.
TGTGCCAGCAGCTTGCGGGAGAGCTCCTACAATGAGCAGTTCTTC
CASSLRESSYNEQFF